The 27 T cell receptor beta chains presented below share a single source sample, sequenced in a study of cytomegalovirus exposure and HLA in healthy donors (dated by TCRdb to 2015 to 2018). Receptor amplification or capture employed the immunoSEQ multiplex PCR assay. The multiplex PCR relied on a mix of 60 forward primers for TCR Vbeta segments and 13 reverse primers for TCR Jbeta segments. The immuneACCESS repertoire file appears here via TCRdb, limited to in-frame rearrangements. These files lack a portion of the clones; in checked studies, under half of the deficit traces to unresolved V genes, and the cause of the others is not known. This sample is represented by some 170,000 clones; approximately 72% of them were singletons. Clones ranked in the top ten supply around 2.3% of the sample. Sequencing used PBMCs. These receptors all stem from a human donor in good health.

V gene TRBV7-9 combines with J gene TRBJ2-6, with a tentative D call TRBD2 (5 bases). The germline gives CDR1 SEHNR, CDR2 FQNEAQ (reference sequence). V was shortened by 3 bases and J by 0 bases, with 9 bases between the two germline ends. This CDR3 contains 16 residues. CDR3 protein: CASSLSSVSGANVLTF. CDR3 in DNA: TGTGCCAGCAGCTTGAGTAGCGTCTCTGGGGCCAACGTCCTGACTTTC.

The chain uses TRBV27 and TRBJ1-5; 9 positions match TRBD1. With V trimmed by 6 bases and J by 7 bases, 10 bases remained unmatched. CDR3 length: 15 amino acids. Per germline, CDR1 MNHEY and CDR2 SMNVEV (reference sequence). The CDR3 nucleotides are TGTGCCAGCAGGATACAGGGGGCGGAGGGCCAGCCCCAGCATTTT. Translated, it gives CASRIQGAEGQPQHF.

CDR3 protein: CASSPRDRADEQYF. CDR3 bases: TGTGCCAGCAGTCCAAGGGACAGGGCTGACGAGCAGTACTTC. The gene calls are TRBV6-5 and TRBJ2-7; TRBD1 agrees at 9 bases. Germline V lookup: CDR1 MNHEY, CDR2 SVGAGI. The CDR3 consists of 14 residues. V lost 5 bases to trimming and J lost 5 bases; unmatched junction nucleotides: 7.

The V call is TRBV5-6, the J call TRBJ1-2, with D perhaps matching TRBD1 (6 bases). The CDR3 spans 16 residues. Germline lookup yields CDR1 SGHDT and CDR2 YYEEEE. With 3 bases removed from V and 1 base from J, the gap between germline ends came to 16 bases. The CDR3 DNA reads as TGTGCCAGCAGCTACCAACAGGGCCCCATTAACTATGGCTACACCTTC. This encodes CASSYQQGPINYGYTF.

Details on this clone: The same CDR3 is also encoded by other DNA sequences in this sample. CDR3 sequence: CASSLGGGAETQYF. CDR3 coding DNA: TGTGCCAGCAGCTTAGGAGGGGGCGCTGAGACCCAGTACTTC. This chain joins TRBV7-6 and TRBJ2-5; TRBD1 agrees at 7 bases. From germline, CDR1 is SGHVS and CDR2 FNYEAQ. V was clipped by 1 base and J by 5 bases; unmatched bases: 4. This CDR3 contains 14 residues.

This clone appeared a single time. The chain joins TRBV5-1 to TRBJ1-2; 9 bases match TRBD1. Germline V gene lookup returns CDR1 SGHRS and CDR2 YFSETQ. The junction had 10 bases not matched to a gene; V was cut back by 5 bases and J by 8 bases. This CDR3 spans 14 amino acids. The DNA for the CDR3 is TGCGCCAGCAGTCCCGGGACAGGGTTTTGCGGCTACACCTTC. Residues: CASSPGTGFCGYTF.

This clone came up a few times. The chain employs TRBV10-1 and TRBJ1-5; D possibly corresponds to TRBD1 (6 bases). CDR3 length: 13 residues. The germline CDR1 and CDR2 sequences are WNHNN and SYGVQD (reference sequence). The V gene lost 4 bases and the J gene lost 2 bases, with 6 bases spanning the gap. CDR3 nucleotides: TGCGCCAGCAGTGGACAGGGCAATCAGCCCCAGCATTTT. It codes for CASSGQGNQPQHF.

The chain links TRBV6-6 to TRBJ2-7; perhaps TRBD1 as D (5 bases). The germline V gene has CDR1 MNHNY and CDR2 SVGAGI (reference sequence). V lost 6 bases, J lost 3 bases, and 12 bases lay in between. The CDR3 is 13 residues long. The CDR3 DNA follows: TGTGCCAGCAGCCCGACAGTAGTCTACGAGCAGTACTTC. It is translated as CASSPTVVYEQYF.

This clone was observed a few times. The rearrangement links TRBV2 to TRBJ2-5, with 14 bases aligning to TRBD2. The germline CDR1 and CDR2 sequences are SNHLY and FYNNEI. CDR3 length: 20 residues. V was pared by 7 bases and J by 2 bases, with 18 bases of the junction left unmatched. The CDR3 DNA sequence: TGTGCCAGCAAATGGACTAGCGGGGGGTTGGGTGGGGAACCACAAGAGACCCAGTACTTC. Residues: CASKWTSGGLGGEPQETQYF.

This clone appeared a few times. CDR3 sequence (DNA): TGTGCCAGCAGATTCCGGGACACTAACTATGGCTACACCTTC. Encoded protein: CASRFRDTNYGYTF. The chain is built from TRBV2 and TRBJ1-2, with D possibly matching TRBD1 (6 bases). The CDR3 is 14 residues long. The germline CDR1 and CDR2 sequences are SNHLY and FYNNEI. Trimming shortened V by 6 bases and J by 0 bases, and 11 bases separated the two germline ends.

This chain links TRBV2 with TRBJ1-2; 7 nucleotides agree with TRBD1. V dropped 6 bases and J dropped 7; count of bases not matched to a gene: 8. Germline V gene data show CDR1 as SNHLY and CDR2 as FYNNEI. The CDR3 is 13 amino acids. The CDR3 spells CASSTDRAGGYTF. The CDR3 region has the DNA TGTGCCAGCAGCACTGACAGGGCGGGTGGCTACACCTTC.

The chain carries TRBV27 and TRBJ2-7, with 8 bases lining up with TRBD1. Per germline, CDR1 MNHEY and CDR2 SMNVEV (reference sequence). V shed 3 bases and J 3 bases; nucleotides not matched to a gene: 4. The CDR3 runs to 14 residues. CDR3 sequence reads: CASSFADRGYEQYF. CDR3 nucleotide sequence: TGTGCCAGCAGTTTTGCCGACAGGGGCTACGAGCAGTACTTC.

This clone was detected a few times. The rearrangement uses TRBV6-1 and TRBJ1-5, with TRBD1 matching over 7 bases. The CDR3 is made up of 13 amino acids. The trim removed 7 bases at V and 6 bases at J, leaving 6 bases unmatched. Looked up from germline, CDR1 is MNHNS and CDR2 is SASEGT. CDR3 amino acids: CASNRQGGQPQHF. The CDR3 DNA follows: TGTGCCAGCAATCGACAGGGAGGTCAGCCCCAGCATTTT.

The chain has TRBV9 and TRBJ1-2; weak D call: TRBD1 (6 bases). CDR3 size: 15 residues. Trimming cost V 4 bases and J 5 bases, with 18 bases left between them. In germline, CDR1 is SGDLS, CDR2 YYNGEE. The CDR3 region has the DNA TGTGCCAGCAGCTCGCGCCGGGGGGCATGGTATGGCTACACCTTC. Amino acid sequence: CASSSRRGAWYGYTF.

CDR3 nucleotides: TGTGCCAGCAGTGCCGGGTCCGTGAACACTGAAGCTTTCTTT. Its protein is CASSAGSVNTEAFF. The chain recombines TRBV25-1 with TRBJ1-1; the D is unclear. Looked up from germline, CDR1 is MGHDK and CDR2 is SYGVNS. This CDR3 is built from 14 residues. The germline V and J ends were trimmed by 4 bases and 0 bases, with 9 bases remaining between them.

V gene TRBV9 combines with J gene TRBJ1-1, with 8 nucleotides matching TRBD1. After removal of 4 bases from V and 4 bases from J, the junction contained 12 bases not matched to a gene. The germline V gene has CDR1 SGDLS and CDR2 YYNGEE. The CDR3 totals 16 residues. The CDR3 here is CASSLVTRGPGTEAFF. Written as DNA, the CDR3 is TGTGCCAGCAGCCTAGTTACCAGGGGGCCGGGCACTGAAGCTTTCTTT.

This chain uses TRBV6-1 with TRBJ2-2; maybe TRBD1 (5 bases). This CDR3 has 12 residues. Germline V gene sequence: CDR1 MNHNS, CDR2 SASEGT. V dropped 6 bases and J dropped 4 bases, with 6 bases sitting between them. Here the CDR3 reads CASRGATGELFF. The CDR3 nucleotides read TGTGCCAGCAGAGGGGCCACCGGGGAGCTGTTTTTT.

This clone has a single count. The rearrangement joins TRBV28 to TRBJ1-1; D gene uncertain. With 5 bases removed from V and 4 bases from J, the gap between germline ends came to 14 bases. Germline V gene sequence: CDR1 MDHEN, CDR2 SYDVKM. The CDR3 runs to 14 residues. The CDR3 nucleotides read TGTGCCAGCAGTCCTAGACCTCTTGGCACTGAAGCTTTCTTT. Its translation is CASSPRPLGTEAFF. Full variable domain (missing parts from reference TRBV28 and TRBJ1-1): DVKVTQSSRYLVKRTGEKVFLECVQDMDHENMFWYRQDPGLGLRLIYFSYDVKMKEKGDIPEGYSVSREKKERFSLILESASTNQTSMYLCASSPRPLGTEAFFGQGTRLTVV.

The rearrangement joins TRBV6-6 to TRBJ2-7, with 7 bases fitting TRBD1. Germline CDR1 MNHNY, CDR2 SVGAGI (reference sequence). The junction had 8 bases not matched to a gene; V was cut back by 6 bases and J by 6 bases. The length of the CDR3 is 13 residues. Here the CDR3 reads CASREQGLSEQYF. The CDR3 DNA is TGTGCCAGCAGGGAACAGGGGTTGAGCGAGCAGTACTTC.

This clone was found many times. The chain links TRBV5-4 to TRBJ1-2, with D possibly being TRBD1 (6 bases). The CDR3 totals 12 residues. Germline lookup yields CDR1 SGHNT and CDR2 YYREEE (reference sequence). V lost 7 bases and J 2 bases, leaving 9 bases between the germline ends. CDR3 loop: CASHRVNYGYTF. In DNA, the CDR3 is TGTGCCAGCCACAGGGTGAACTATGGCTACACCTTC.

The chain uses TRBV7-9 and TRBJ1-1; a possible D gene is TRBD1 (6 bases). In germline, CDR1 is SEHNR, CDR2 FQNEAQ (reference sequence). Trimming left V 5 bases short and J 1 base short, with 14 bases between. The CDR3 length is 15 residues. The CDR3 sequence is CASSHTADRNTEAFF. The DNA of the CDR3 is TGTGCCAGCAGCCACACGGCGGACAGGAACACTGAAGCTTTCTTT.

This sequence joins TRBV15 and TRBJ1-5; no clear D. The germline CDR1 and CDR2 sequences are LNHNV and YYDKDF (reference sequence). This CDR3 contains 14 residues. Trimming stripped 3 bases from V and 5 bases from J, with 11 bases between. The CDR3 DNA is TGTGCCACCAGCAGGGTGCGGGAAGATCAGCCCCAGCATTTT. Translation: CATSRVREDQPQHF. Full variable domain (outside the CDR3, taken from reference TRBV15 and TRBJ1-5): DAMVIQNPRYQVTQFGKPVTLSCSQTLNHNVMYWYQQKSSQAPKLLFHYYDKDFNNEADTPDNFQSRRPNTSFCFLDIRSPGLGDTAMYLCATSRVREDQPQHFGDGTRLSIL.

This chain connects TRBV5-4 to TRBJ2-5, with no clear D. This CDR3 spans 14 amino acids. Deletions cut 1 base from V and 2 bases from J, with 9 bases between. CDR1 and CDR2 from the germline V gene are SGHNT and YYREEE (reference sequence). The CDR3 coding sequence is TGTGCCAGCAGCTTGTGGGCAGCACAAGAGACCCAGTACTTC. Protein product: CASSLWAAQETQYF.

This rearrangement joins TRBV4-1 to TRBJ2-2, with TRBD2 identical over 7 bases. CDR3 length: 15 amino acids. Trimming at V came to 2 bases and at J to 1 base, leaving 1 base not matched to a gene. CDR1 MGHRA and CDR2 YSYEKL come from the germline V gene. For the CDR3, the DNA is TGCGCCAGCAGCCAATGGGGGGGGAACACCGGGGAGCTGTTTTTT. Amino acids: CASSQWGGNTGELFF.

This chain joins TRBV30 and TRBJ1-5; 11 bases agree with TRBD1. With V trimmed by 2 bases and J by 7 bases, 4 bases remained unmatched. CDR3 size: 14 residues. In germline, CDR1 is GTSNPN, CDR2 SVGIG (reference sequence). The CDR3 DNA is TGTGCCTGGAGTCTAGGACAGGGGGCCCAGCCCCAGCATTTT. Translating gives CAWSLGQGAQPQHF.

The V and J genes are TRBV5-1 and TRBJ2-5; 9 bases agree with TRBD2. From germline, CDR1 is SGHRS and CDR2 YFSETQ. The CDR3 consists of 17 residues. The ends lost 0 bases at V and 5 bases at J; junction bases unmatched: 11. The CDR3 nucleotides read TGCGCCAGCAGCTTGGCCTTTGCGGGGGGGCATGTTGAGACCCAGTACTTC. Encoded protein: CASSLAFAGGHVETQYF.

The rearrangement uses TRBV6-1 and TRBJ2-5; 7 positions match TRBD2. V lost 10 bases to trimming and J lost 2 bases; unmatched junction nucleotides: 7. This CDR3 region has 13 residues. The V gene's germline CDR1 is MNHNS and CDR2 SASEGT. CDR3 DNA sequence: TGTGCCACCCAACCCGGGGGGCAAGAGACCCAGTACTTC. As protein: CATQPGGQETQYF.